The rows below give T cell receptor beta chains drawn from one sample of a study of T cells in Graves' hyperthyroidism and ophthalmopathy. One entry per CDR3 protein results from TCRdb running MiXCR on the multiplex PCR reads. The sample contains over 500,000 distinct CDR3 sequences, around 43% of which appear only once. The sample was peripheral blood or thyroid tissue (not recorded which). The receptors were sampled from an adult woman with Graves' disease, either hyperthyroidism or ophthalmopathy (not recorded which). The CDR3 runs from the conserved cysteine through the conserved F or W. The order of the fields is CDR3 length, J gene, V gene, CDR3 protein.

len: 13
j_gene: TRBJ2-7
v_gene: TRBV20-1
CDR3aa: CSAKSGASYEQYF

len: 15
j_gene: TRBJ1-1
v_gene: TRBV5-1
CDR3aa: CASSLEGQGMGAAFF

len: 13
j_gene: TRBJ2-5
v_gene: TRBV4-3
CDR3aa: CASSPGQAQPQYF

len: 17
j_gene: TRBJ2-1
v_gene: TRBV7-9
CDR3aa: CASSPPPRLAGGNEQFF

len: 14
j_gene: TRBJ2-7
v_gene: TRBV29-1
CDR3aa: CSVEERGRAYEQYF

len: 18
j_gene: TRBJ2-6
v_gene: TRBV29-1
CDR3aa: CSATDSWGWGSGANVLTF

len: 15
j_gene: TRBJ1-1
v_gene: TRBV7-8
CDR3aa: CASSSRIGQGAPAFF

len: 11
j_gene: TRBJ1-1
v_gene: TRBV29-1
CDR3aa: CSVEGAGEAFF

len: 14
j_gene: TRBJ1-2
v_gene: TRBV7-9
CDR3aa: CASSFERTLYGYTF

len: 15
j_gene: TRBJ2-1
v_gene: TRBV2
CDR3aa: CASSAGQGTYNGQFF

len: 13
j_gene: TRBJ1-2
v_gene: TRBV19
CDR3aa: CASSAYNNYGYTF

len: 13
j_gene: TRBJ1-1
v_gene: TRBV30
CDR3aa: CAWDRQGNTEAFF

len: 16
j_gene: TRBJ1-3
v_gene: TRBV15
CDR3aa: CATSRDSNNYGYTIYF

len: 12
j_gene: TRBJ2-5
v_gene: TRBV4-2
CDR3aa: CASSQSRGTQYF

len: 15
j_gene: TRBJ1-1
v_gene: TRBV7-8
CDR3aa: CASSPLRPGSTEAFF

len: 17
j_gene: TRBJ2-6
v_gene: TRBV28
CDR3aa: CASSSHPLNTGANVLTF

len: 11
j_gene: TRBJ2-5
v_gene: TRBV7-2
CDR3aa: CASRTQETRYF

len: 15
j_gene: TRBJ1-1
v_gene: TRBV19
CDR3aa: CASSGQGTTLTEAFF

len: 15
j_gene: TRBJ1-5
v_gene: TRBV7-8
CDR3aa: CASSLRQGSVQPQHF

len: 14
j_gene: TRBJ1-4
v_gene: TRBV28
CDR3aa: CASRNRDSNEKLFF

len: 16
j_gene: TRBJ2-5
v_gene: TRBV9
CDR3aa: CASSVGGQGGMETQYF

len: 12
j_gene: TRBJ2-7
v_gene: TRBV29-1
CDR3aa: CSFLGGAKEQYF

len: 12
j_gene: TRBJ2-5
v_gene: TRBV20-1
CDR3aa: CSASGNQETQYF

len: 13
j_gene: TRBJ1-5
v_gene: TRBV10-2
CDR3aa: CASSESYNQPQHF

len: 14
j_gene: TRBJ2-7
v_gene: TRBV6-1
CDR3aa: CASSLHGQGDEQYF

len: 14
j_gene: TRBJ1-2
v_gene: TRBV20-1
CDR3aa: CSARVGGDNYGYTF

len: 13
j_gene: TRBJ1-6
v_gene: TRBV2
CDR3aa: CASRATGNSPLHF

len: 13
j_gene: TRBJ1-5
v_gene: TRBV30
CDR3aa: CAWARGSDQPQHF

len: 13
j_gene: TRBJ2-5
v_gene: TRBV7-9
CDR3aa: CASSLIQEETQYF

len: 14
j_gene: TRBJ2-5
v_gene: TRBV6-6
CDR3aa: CASSGTGEAETQYF

len: 16
j_gene: TRBJ2-1
v_gene: TRBV6-1
CDR3aa: CASSYSRRLARNEQFF

len: 16
j_gene: TRBJ1-5
v_gene: TRBV7-9
CDR3aa: CASSLATGTHNQPQHF

len: 15
j_gene: TRBJ2-7
v_gene: TRBV11-3
CDR3aa: CASSLRTGTSYEQYF

len: 15
j_gene: TRBJ2-7
v_gene: TRBV20-1
CDR3aa: CSARDEARDYYEQYF

len: 15
j_gene: TRBJ2-6
v_gene: TRBV7-9
CDR3aa: CASRLTGRGANVLTF

len: 13
j_gene: TRBJ1-4
v_gene: TRBV6-5
CDR3aa: CASATGRWEKLFF

len: 12
j_gene: TRBJ1-2
v_gene: TRBV9
CDR3aa: CASSRQEKGYTF